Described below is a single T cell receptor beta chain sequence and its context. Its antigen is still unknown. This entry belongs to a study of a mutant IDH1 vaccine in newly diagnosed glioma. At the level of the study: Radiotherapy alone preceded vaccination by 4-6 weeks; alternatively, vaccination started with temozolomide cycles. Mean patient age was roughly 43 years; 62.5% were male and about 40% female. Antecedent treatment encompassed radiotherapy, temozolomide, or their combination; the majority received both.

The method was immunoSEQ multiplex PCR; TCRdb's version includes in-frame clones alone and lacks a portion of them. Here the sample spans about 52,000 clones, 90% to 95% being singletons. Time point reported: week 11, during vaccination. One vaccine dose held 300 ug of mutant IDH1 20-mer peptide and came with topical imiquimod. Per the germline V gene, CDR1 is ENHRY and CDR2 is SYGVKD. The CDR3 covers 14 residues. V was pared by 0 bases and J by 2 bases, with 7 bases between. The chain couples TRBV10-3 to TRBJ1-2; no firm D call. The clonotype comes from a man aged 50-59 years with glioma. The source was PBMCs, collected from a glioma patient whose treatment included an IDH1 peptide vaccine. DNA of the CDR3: TGTGCCATCAGTGAGTCGGGGAGAAACTATGGCTACACCTTC. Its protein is CAISESGRNYGYTF.